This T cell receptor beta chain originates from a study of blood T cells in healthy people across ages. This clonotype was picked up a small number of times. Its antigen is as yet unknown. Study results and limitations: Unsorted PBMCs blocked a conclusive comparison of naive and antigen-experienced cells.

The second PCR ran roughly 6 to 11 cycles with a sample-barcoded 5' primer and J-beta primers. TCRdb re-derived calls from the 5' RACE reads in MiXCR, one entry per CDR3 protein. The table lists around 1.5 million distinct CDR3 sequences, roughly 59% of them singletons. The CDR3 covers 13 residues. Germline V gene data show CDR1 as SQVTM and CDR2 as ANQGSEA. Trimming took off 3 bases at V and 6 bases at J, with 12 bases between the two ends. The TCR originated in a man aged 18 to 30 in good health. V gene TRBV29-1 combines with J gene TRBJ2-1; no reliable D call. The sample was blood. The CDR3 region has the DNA TGCAGCGTTGAGAACTCGAGTGGCAATGAGCAGTTCTTC. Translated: CSVENSSGNEQFF.